The sequence of this TCR beta chain was determined in a study of shared clonotypes between healthy human individuals. Trimming took off 0 bases at V and 7 bases at J, with 7 bases between the two ends. This CDR3 spans 12 amino acids. Germline CDR1 and CDR2: MGHRA and YSYEKL. Using immunoSEQ multiplex PCR, the repertoire was profiled, and TCRdb retains in-frame clones only, with some absent. The repertoire includes about 110,000 clones, roughly 70% of them detected once, and roughly 22% sits in the top ten. This TCR was recovered from a woman in her twenties or thirties in good health. What was sequenced was memory CD8+ T cells sorted from blood. Subset meaning: CD45RO+ cells pooled with CCR7-negative TemRA cells. The chain links TRBV4-1 to TRBJ2-7, with no clear D. The CDR3 sequence: CASSQEGWEQYF. The CDR3 DNA follows: TGCGCCAGCAGCCAAGAGGGGTGGGAGCAGTACTTC.